This paragraph reports one T cell receptor beta chain. It lacks a known antigen. Within one base of it there is no much larger clone, and no base qualities were kept. CDR1 is given as LNHDA and CDR2 as SQIVND, both from the germline V gene (reference sequence). Trimming at the junction amounts to 0 bases on V and 3 bases on J, and the germline ends lie 20 bases apart. From cysteine to phenylalanine, the CDR3 is 18 amino acids long. Only the CDR3 part of the read is kept: 54 bases, read in frame from the first base. The immunoSEQ Assay was used to sequence TCRbeta CDR3 regions. After extraction, genomic DNA underwent amplification by bias-controlled multiplex PCR, followed by high-throughput sequencing. Processing in the source paper ran as follows. Collapsing and filtering of sequences were performed to quantify the absolute abundance of each unique TCRbeta CDR3 region. T cell fraction was estimated by normalizing TCRbeta template counts to usable DNA, with usable DNA measured through amplification of reference genes found in all nucleated cells. Repertoire TCRs were annotated as SARS-CoV-2-specific by exact matching of V gene, CDR3 amino acid sequence and J gene to a known reactive TCR set. The reference SARS-CoV-2 TCR set was derived from MIRA and filtered for enrichment in COVID-19-positive ImmuneCODE repertoires, a step that removed public or cross-reactive TCRs. Using the MIRA antigens, annotated TCRs were further analysed by specific ORF or by position within an ORF. Breadth was defined as annotated unique rearrangements over total unique productive rearrangements; depth was the summed frequency of those rearrangements. TCR breadth was compared between groups using two-sided Wilcoxon rank-sum tests. Sourced from immuneACCESS, this table was stored by TCRdb with only in-frame sequences that have V and J called. A share of the clones is absent; for the studies checked, an unresolved V gene accounts for under half, and the remainder has no known explanation. V, J and clone size are those of that table, while D and trimming were read from the DNA. A total of 500,000 or so clones appear in this sample, 87% of them only once. 10% to 15% of the sample lies in the top ten.

The data originate from a study of Ad26.COV2.S vaccination and SARS-CoV-2 variants (dated by TCRdb to the early 2020s). At the level of the whole study: Vaccine-arm donors were drawn from COV1001, a multicentre, randomized, double-blind, placebo-controlled phase I-IIa trial of Ad26.COV2.S in healthy adults. Ad26.COV2.S was given intramuscularly at 5x10^10 or 1x10^11 viral particles, as a single shot or as two shots 56 days apart. Sequencing of the TCRbeta repertoire served to evaluate the specificity and breadth of SARS-CoV-2-reactive T cell receptors following Ad26.COV2.S vaccination. A total of 32 samples were included in the TCR-sequenced set, comprising around 19 Ad26.COV2.S vaccine recipients, 5 placebo recipients and 8 SARS-CoV-2 convalescent individuals. Trial participants were randomized into five groups of five, in which low-dose or high-dose Ad26.COV2.S was given once or twice, or placebo was given on both occasions. Throughout the experiments and outcome assessment, investigators stayed blinded to trial group allocation. Overall study results and their limits: The authors noted that total T cell responses may have been underestimated by the TCR breadth and depth analyses. Higher spike-specific TCR breadth was observed in Ad26.COV2.S recipients than in placebo recipients (P = 0.0014). The study was not powered for comparison of responses between vaccine doses or regimens. Vaccine and placebo recipients had comparable non-spike TCR breadth, which fits with the vaccine containing only spike. Substantial breadth of spike-specific CD8+ and CD4+ T cell responses was reported after vaccination.

This specimen's treatment or condition label, interpreted: about 20 received Ad26.COV2.S at low or high dose, single or two shots; about 5 received placebo; per-sample allocation not given. For vaccine and placebo recipients, repertoires were sequenced using samples collected on day 63 after the first injection. Cohort 1b enrolled roughly 25 adults aged 18-55 years at a single site in Boston, USA, between 29 July and 7 August 2020. As a vaccine, Ad26.COV2.S was a replication-incompetent adenovirus type 26 vector that expressed a prefusion-stabilized SARS-CoV-2 spike protein derived from the original Wuhan strain.

The chain is made from TRBV19 and TRBJ1-1, and perhaps TRBD1 as D gene, on 6 matching bases. The sequencing here drew on peripheral blood, taken in a trial of Ad26.COV2.S vaccine versus placebo. The TCR sequence derives from a person between 18 and 65 years old who received the Ad26.COV2.S COVID-19 vaccine or a placebo. At the DNA level, the sequence is TGTGCCAGTAGTATAGATCTTCTACGGGGGCGGTTATACACTGAAGCTTTCTTT. This translates into CASSIDLLRGRLYTEAFF.